What follows are 32 T cell receptor beta chains derived from one specimen sequenced in a study of shared clonotypes between healthy human individuals. Method: immunoSEQ multiplex PCR; TCRdb's copy keeps in-frame clones and lacks some. The sample has some 1.1 million clones; 70% to 85% are singletons. The sequenced sample was memory CD4+ T cells from PBMCs. The subset is: CD45RA-negative fraction. The source is a man in his late teens or twenties in good health. Some clones in this sample may be carry-over from other donors' samples.

The chain carries TRBV19 and TRBJ1-3, with D uncertain. This CDR3 comprises 16 residues. Germline-derived CDR1 and CDR2 are LNHDA and SQIVND (reference sequence). The V and J ends lost 9 bases and 0 bases respectively, with 18 bases between them. The CDR3: CASSSWTSNSGNTIYF. CDR3 nucleotide sequence: TGTGCCAGCAGTTCATGGACCTCTAACTCTGGAAACACCATATATTTT.

This chain uses TRBV25-1 with TRBJ2-7; D is possibly TRBD1 or TRBD2 (5 bases each). The CDR3 runs 12 residues. With 8 bases removed from V and 7 bases from J, the gap between germline ends came to 15 bases. CDR1 and CDR2 (germline): MGHDK, SYGVNS. CDR3 loop: CASLSRGREQYF. In DNA form, the CDR3 reads TGTGCCAGCCTCAGTCGGGGACGTGAGCAGTACTTC.

In this sample, this clone turned up once. The chain links TRBV28 to TRBJ1-4; no definite D call. V lost 5 bases and J lost 8, with 15 bases in between. This CDR3 region has 14 residues. CDR1 MDHEN and CDR2 SYDVKM come from the germline V gene. The CDR3, as DNA: TGTGCCAGCAGTATTCCTGAGGTCGGAGAAAAACTGTTTTTT. This sequence encodes CASSIPEVGEKLFF.

The chain joins TRBV19 to TRBJ2-1; TRBD1 agrees at 11 bases. V trimming: 3 bases; J trimming: 4 bases; junction bases outside the gene matches: 8. CDR1 and CDR2 (germline): LNHDA, SQIVND (reference sequence). The CDR3 contains 17 residues. Here the CDR3 reads CASSMDLDRGLYNEQFF. The DNA of the CDR3 is TGTGCCAGTAGTATGGACCTGGACAGGGGGCTTTACAATGAGCAGTTCTTC.

The chain carries TRBV28 and TRBJ2-5; TRBD2 might be the D (5 bases). This CDR3 region has 14 residues. V lost 11 bases to trimming and J lost 2 bases, with 18 bases between them. CDR1 and CDR2 (germline): MDHEN, SYDVKM. The CDR3 reads CALSMGDGQETQYF. CDR3 coding DNA: TGTGCCCTCTCGATGGGAGATGGGCAAGAGACCCAGTACTTC.

The count of this clone is one. The rearrangement uses TRBV28 and TRBJ1-2, with 7 bases aligning to TRBD1. The length of the CDR3 is 16 residues. With V trimmed by 3 bases and J by 0 bases, 7 bases remained unmatched. The germline gives CDR1 MDHEN, CDR2 SYDVKM. Here the CDR3 reads CASSFTGARANYGYTF. CDR3 in DNA: TGTGCCAGCAGTTTCACAGGGGCCCGAGCTAACTATGGCTACACCTTC.

This clone was seen a handful of times. The gene calls are TRBV30 and TRBJ2-7; D not certain. The CDR3 length is 11 residues. V was trimmed by 0 bases and J by 3 bases, leaving 3 bases between them. The V gene's germline CDR1 is GTSNPN and CDR2 SVGIG (reference sequence). The CDR3, as DNA: TGTGCCTGGAGTGTAGGCTACGAGCAGTACTTC. It translates to CAWSVGYEQYF.

This clone was seen only once. This rearrangement joins TRBV27 to TRBJ1-1, with D unresolved. Between the trimmed V and J ends, which lost 0 bases and 0 bases, there was a span of 8 bases. Germline V gene lookup returns CDR1 MNHEY and CDR2 SMNVEV (reference sequence). The CDR3 runs 15 residues. The CDR3: CASSLSAFMNTEAFF. The CDR3 DNA reads TGTGCCAGCAGTTTATCAGCCTTCATGAACACTGAAGCTTTCTTT.

The V and J genes are TRBV28 and TRBJ1-4, with TRBD1 matching over 7 bases. V trimming: 7 bases; J trimming: 0 bases; junction bases outside the gene matches: 8. The CDR3 is 16 residues long. The germline CDR1 and CDR2 sequences are MDHEN and SYDVKM. The chain's CDR3 is CASTPRGAATNEKLFF. The DNA of the CDR3 is TGTGCCAGCACTCCCAGGGGGGCAGCAACTAATGAAAAACTGTTTTTT.

The genes are TRBV6-1 and TRBJ2-2; perhaps TRBD1 as D (5 bases). The CDR3 contains 14 residues. V dropped 4 bases and J dropped 0 bases, with 6 bases sitting between them. The V gene's germline CDR1 is MNHNS and CDR2 SASEGT. The CDR3 spells CASSGQPNTGELFF. Here the CDR3 DNA reads TGTGCCAGCAGTGGACAGCCGAACACCGGGGAGCTGTTTTTT.

This clone was seen once. This sample includes further DNA sequences coding for the same CDR3. The genes are TRBV2 and TRBJ1-2; no clear D gene. The length of the CDR3 is 12 residues. Germline assignment: CDR1 SNHLY and CDR2 FYNNEI. CDR3 in amino acids: CASRGANYGYTF. The DNA for the CDR3 is TGTGCTTCCAGAGGAGCTAACTATGGCTACACCTTC.

The chain has TRBV5-1 and TRBJ1-1, with 7 bases that match TRBD1. The CDR3 runs to 14 residues. Germline CDR1 SGHRS, CDR2 YFSETQ. Trimming took 4 bases from V and 1 from J; bases not matched to a gene: 4. The CDR3 coding sequence is TGCGCCAGCAGCATGGGACAGCCGAACACTGAAGCTTTCTTT. It yields the protein CASSMGQPNTEAFF. Together with reference TRBV5-1 and TRBJ1-1, the CDR3 gives the full variable domain: KAGVTQTPRYLIKTRGQQVTLSCSPISGHRSVSWYQQTPGQGLQFLFEYFSETQRNKGNFPGRFSGRQFSNSRSEMNVSTLELGDSALYLCASSMGQPNTEAFFGQGTRLTVV.

The sample holds one count of this clone. The chain links TRBV18 to TRBJ2-1; 12 bases match TRBD2. The CDR3 is made up of 15 amino acids. Germline V CDR1 and CDR2: KGHSH, LQKENI. V shed 5 bases and J 8 bases; nucleotides not matched to a gene: 7. This chain's CDR3 is CASSLGLAGTDEQFF. The DNA of the CDR3 is TGTGCCAGCTCATTGGGACTAGCGGGCACGGATGAGCAGTTCTTC. Full variable domain (missing parts from reference TRBV18 and TRBJ2-1): NAGVMQNPRHLVRRRGQEARLRCSPMKGHSHVYWYRQLPEEGLKFMVYLQKENIIDESGMPKERFSAEFPKEGPSILRIQQVVRGDSAAYFCASSLGLAGTDEQFFGPGTRLTVL.

This sequence joins TRBV29-1 and TRBJ1-1; D is ambiguous. CDR3 length: 13 residues. Per the germline V gene, CDR1 is SQVTM and CDR2 is ANQGSEA. V was shortened by 7 bases and J by 4 bases, with 16 bases between the two germline ends. The CDR3 spells CSAHNREGTEAFF. The CDR3 DNA reads as TGCAGCGCCCACAACCGAGAGGGCACTGAAGCTTTCTTT.

This clone was seen a single time. This chain links TRBV10-3 with TRBJ1-3; D ambiguous. Germline V gene lookup returns CDR1 ENHRY and CDR2 SYGVKD. CDR3 length equals 12 residues. V was clipped by 10 bases and J by 0 bases, with 7 bases between them. The CDR3 region has the DNA TGTGCCACCGGGATCTCTGGAAACACCATATATTTT. It yields the protein CATGISGNTIYF.

This clone was seen just once. The CDR3 protein is CASSFLVPRQKNTEAFF. The CDR3 DNA follows: TGTGCCAGCAGCTTTTTAGTGCCGAGACAGAAGAACACTGAAGCTTTCTTT. The chain links TRBV5-6 to TRBJ1-1, with a weak D call TRBD1 (5 bases). The length of the CDR3 is 17 residues. Deletions cut 2 bases from V and 1 base from J, with 18 bases between. CDR1 SGHDT and CDR2 YYEEEE come from the germline V gene.

This rearrangement joins TRBV11-2 to TRBJ2-1, with a tentative D call TRBD2 (6 bases). CDR3 length equals 15 residues. V lost 4 bases and J lost 4, with 14 bases in between. Germline V lookup: CDR1 SGHAT, CDR2 FQNNGV. The CDR3, as DNA: TGTGCCAGCAGCTACCGGGACTCCTCATACAATGAGCAGTTCTTC. It translates to CASSYRDSSYNEQFF.

The chain has TRBV5-1 and TRBJ2-5; 7 bases match TRBD1. The CDR3 totals 16 residues. J was trimmed by 3 bases and V by 4 bases; bases with no gene match: 12. Germline-derived CDR1 and CDR2 are SGHRS and YFSETQ. Written as DNA, the CDR3 is TGCGCCAGCAGCCCCACTCCGGGACAGTCAAAAGAGACCCAGTACTTC. Encoded protein: CASSPTPGQSKETQYF. Using reference TRBV5-1 and TRBJ2-5 for the parts outside the CDR3, the full variable domain is KAGVTQTPRYLIKTRGQQVTLSCSPISGHRSVSWYQQTPGQGLQFLFEYFSETQRNKGNFPGRFSGRQFSNSRSEMNVSTLELGDSALYLCASSPTPGQSKETQYFGPGTRLLVL.

The chain combines TRBV7-6 with TRBJ1-3, with TRBD1 as a possible D gene (5 bases). The CDR3 is 16 residues long. V was shortened by 6 bases and J by 0 bases, with 15 bases between the two germline ends. The germline V gene has CDR1 SGHVS and CDR2 FNYEAQ. The CDR3 sequence is CASSFTAQVSGNTIYF. CDR3 DNA: TGTGCCAGCAGTTTCACCGCACAGGTCTCTGGAAACACCATATATTTT.

The chain recombines TRBV7-2 with TRBJ2-3; a weak D match, TRBD1 (5 bases). This CDR3 has 16 residues. The germline gives CDR1 SGHTA, CDR2 FQGNSA. V was trimmed by 3 bases and J by 4 bases, leaving 17 bases between them. CDR3 DNA sequence: TGTGCCAGCAGCTTGATGGGTAGGGGTGTAGCAGATACGCAGTATTTT. Translating it yields CASSLMGRGVADTQYF.

This clone has at least ten counts. The chain links TRBV6-1 to TRBJ2-5; D is ambiguous. Trimming took off 4 bases at V and 9 bases at J, with 12 bases between the two ends. Per germline, CDR1 MNHNS and CDR2 SASEGT. This CDR3 spans 12 amino acids. The CDR3 protein is CASSASQTAQYF. In DNA form, the CDR3 reads TGTGCCAGCAGTGCTTCCCAGACGGCCCAGTACTTC.

V gene TRBV7-9 combines with J gene TRBJ1-3; maybe TRBD1 (5 bases). Trimming shortened V by 8 bases and J by 4 bases, and 12 bases separated the two germline ends. Germline loops: CDR1 SEHNR, CDR2 FQNEAQ (reference sequence). The CDR3 consists of 13 residues. The CDR3 coding sequence is TGTGCCAGCTTGAGGGGCGAGGGAAACACCATATATTTT. It translates to CASLRGEGNTIYF.

V is TRBV6-4 and J is TRBJ2-5; 8 bases agree with TRBD2. J lost 1 base, V lost 8 bases, and 12 bases had no gene match. The CDR3 is 16 residues long. Germline V gene lookup returns CDR1 MRHNA and CDR2 SNTAGT. CDR3: CASGSGISEGQETQYF. Here the CDR3 DNA reads TGTGCCAGCGGTAGCGGGATCTCCGAGGGCCAAGAGACCCAGTACTTC.

This clone was counted only a few times. The chain carries TRBV10-3 and TRBJ2-7, with 9 bases aligning to TRBD2. Germline CDR1 is ENHRY and CDR2 is SYGVKD. V lost 6 bases to trimming and J lost 2 bases; unmatched junction nucleotides: 5. This CDR3 spans 14 amino acids. CDR3 bases: TGTGCCATCAGCAGACTAGCGGAGGCCTACGAGCAGTACTTC. This translates into CAISRLAEAYEQYF.

The V call is TRBV7-2, the J call TRBJ2-1; TRBD2 aligns across 7 bases. Trimming took 11 bases from V and 5 from J; bases not matched to a gene: 12. Germline CDR1 is SGHTA and CDR2 is FQGNSA. The CDR3 spans 14 residues. The CDR3 DNA reads as TGTGCCTCGGGGGGAGGCCACCGAGACAATGAGCAGTTCTTC. This encodes CASGGGHRDNEQFF.

Here the CDR3 DNA reads TGTGCTAGCAGCCTAACAGGGGGGAATCAGCCCCAGCATTTT. Amino acids: CASSLTGGNQPQHF. The rearrangement joins TRBV12-5 to TRBJ1-5, with 8 bases fitting TRBD1. Germline assignment: CDR1 LGHNT and CDR2 FRNRAP. Trimming removed 9 bases from V and 4 bases from J; junction bases left unmatched: 8. There are 14 residues in the CDR3.

V is TRBV7-2 and J is TRBJ2-7; 7 bases line up with TRBD2. CDR1 is SGHTA, CDR2 FQGNSA, per germline. The J segment lost 2 bases and the V segment lost 5 bases, leaving 6 bases of the junction unmatched. The CDR3 contains 14 residues. This chain's CDR3 is CASSQTGTTYEQYF. The CDR3 DNA reads TGTGCCAGCAGCCAAACCGGGACTACCTACGAGCAGTACTTC.

This clone was seen once. The V call is TRBV7-3, the J call TRBJ1-5, with D tentatively TRBD1 (5 bases). Trimming removed 5 bases at V and 5 bases at J, with 13 bases between. The germline CDR1 and CDR2 sequences are SGHTA and FQGTGA. The CDR3 is made up of 14 amino acids. CDR3 bases: TGTGCCAGCAGCCCCTGGGACGGGGATCAGCCCCAGCATTTT. It is translated as CASSPWDGDQPQHF.

This chain connects TRBV4-1 to TRBJ2-5, with no clear D. The CDR3 spans 13 residues. Germline V gene lookup returns CDR1 MGHRA and CDR2 YSYEKL. Deletions cut 4 bases from V and 2 bases from J, with 8 bases between. The CDR3 here is CASSPTDQETQYF. CDR3 in DNA: TGCGCCAGCAGCCCCACGGATCAAGAGACCCAGTACTTC.

The sample holds a few counts of this clone. The chain has TRBV6-6 and TRBJ2-1; D may be TRBD1 (5 bases). Germline CDR1 MNHNY, CDR2 SVGAGI (reference sequence). The CDR3 has 13 amino acids. V shed 5 bases and J shed 4 bases, with 9 bases lying between them. In DNA, the CDR3 is TGTGCCAGCAGTCCCAGGGTTTACAATGAGCAGTTCTTC. This gives the protein CASSPRVYNEQFF.

This clone appeared a few times. This sequence joins TRBV7-9 and TRBJ2-1; tentative D call: TRBD1 (5 bases). V lost 3 bases and J lost 7, with 16 bases in between. The CDR3 length is 15 residues. Germline lookup yields CDR1 SEHNR and CDR2 FQNEAQ (reference sequence). The CDR3 region is CASSLQGGGRNEQFF. The CDR3 nucleotides read TGTGCCAGCAGCTTGCAGGGCGGTGGTAGGAATGAGCAGTTCTTC.

The chain is built from TRBV9 and TRBJ2-7; D possibly corresponds to TRBD2 (5 bases). Germline V gene data show CDR1 as SGDLS and CDR2 as YYNGEE. Trimming pared 7 bases from V and 6 bases from J, leaving 20 bases between. This CDR3 region has 14 residues. CDR3 sequence: CASGTGLRGGEQYF. CDR3 coding DNA: TGTGCCAGCGGAACCGGGCTCCGCGGAGGCGAGCAGTACTTC.